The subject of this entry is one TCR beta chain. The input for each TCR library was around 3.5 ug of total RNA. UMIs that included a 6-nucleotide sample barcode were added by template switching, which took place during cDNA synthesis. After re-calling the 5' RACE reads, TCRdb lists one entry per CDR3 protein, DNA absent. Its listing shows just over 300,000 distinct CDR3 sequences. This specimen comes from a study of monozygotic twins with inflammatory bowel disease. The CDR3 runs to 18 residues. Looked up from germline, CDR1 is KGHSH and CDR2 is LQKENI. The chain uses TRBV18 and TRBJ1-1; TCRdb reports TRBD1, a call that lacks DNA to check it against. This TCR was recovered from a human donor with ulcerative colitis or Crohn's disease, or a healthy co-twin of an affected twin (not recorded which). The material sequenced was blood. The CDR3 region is CASSPELRQGSISTEAFF.